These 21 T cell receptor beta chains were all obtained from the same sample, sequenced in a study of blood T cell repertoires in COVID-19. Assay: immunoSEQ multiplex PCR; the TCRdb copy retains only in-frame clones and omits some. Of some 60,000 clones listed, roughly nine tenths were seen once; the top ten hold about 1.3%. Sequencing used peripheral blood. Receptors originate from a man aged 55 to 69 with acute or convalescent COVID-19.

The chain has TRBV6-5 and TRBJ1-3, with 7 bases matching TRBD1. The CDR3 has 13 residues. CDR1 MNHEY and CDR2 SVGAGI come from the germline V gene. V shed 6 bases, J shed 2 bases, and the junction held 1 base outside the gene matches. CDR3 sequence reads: CASRTGPGNTIYF. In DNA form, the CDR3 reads TGTGCCAGCAGGACAGGGCCTGGAAACACCATATATTTT.

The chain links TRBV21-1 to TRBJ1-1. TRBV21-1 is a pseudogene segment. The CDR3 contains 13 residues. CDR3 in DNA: TGTGCCAGCAGCAAACGTTTGTCCACTGAAGCTTTCTTT. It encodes CASSKRLSTEAFF.

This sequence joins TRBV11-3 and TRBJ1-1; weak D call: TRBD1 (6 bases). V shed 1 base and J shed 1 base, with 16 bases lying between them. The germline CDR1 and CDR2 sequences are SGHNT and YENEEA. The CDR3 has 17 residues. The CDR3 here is CASSLGAGAASNTEAFF. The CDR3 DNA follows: TGTGCCAGCAGCTTAGGGGCAGGGGCCGCCTCGAACACTGAAGCTTTCTTT. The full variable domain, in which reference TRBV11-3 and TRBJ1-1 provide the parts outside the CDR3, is EAGVVQSPRYKIIEKKQPVAFWCNPISGHNTLYWYLQNLGQGPELLIRYENEEAVDDSQLPKDRFSAERLKGVDSTLKIQPAELGDSAVYLCASSLGAGAASNTEAFFGQGTRLTVV.

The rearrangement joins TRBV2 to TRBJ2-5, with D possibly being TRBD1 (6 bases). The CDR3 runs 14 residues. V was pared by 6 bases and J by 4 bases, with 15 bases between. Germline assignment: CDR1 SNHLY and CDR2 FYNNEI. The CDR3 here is CASRAQGYRETQYF. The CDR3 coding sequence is TGTGCCAGCAGAGCACAGGGTTACCGAGAGACCCAGTACTTC.

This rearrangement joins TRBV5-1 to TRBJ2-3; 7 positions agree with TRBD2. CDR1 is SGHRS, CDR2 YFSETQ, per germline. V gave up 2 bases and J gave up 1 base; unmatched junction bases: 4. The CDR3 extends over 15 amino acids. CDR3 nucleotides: TGCGCCAGCAGCTTACGGGGGGTGGGCACAGATACGCAGTATTTT. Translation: CASSLRGVGTDTQYF. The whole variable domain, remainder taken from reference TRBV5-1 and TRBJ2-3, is KAGVTQTPRYLIKTRGQQVTLSCSPISGHRSVSWYQQTPGQGLQFLFEYFSETQRNKGNFPGRFSGRQFSNSRSEMNVSTLELGDSALYLCASSLRGVGTDTQYFGPGTRLTVL.

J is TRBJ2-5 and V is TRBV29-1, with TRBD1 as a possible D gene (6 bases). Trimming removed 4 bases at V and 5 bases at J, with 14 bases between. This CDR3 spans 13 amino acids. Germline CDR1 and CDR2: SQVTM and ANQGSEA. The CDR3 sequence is CSVVTGLLETQYF. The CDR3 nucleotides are TGCAGCGTTGTGACAGGCCTTCTCGAGACCCAGTACTTC. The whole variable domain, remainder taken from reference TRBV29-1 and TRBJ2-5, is SAVISQKPSRDICQRGTSLTIQCQVDSQVTMMFWYRQQPGQSLTLIATANQGSEATYESGFVIDKFPISRPNLTFSTLTVSNMSPEDSSIYLCSVVTGLLETQYFGPGTRLLVL.

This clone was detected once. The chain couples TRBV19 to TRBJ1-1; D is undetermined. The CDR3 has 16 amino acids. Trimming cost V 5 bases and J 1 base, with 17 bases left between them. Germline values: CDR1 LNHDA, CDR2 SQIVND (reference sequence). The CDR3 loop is CASSSNFRTENTEAFF. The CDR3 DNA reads TGTGCCAGTAGTTCAAACTTTCGAACCGAGAACACTGAAGCTTTCTTT.

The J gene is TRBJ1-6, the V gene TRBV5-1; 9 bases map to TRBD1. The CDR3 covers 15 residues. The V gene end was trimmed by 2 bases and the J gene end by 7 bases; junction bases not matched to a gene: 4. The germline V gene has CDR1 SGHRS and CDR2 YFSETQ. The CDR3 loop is CASSLFGTGNSPLHF. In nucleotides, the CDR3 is TGCGCCAGCAGCTTATTCGGGACAGGGAATTCACCCCTCCACTTT.

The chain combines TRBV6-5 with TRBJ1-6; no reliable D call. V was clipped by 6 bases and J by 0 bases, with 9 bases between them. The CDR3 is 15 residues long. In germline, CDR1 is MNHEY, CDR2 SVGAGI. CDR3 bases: TGTGCCAGCAGATATAGTAACTCCTATAATTCACCCCTCCACTTT. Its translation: CASRYSNSYNSPLHF.

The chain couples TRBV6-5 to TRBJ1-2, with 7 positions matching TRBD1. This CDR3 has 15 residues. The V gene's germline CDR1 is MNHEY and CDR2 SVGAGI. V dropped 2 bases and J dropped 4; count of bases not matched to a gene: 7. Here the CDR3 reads CASSYRGQSLYGYTF. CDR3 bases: TGTGCCAGCAGTTACCGGGGACAGTCACTCTATGGCTACACCTTC.

Written as DNA, the CDR3 is TGTGCCAGCAGTGAAGGGGCAGGGGTGAACCGGAACACTGAAGCTTTCTTT. Encoded protein: CASSEGAGVNRNTEAFF. This chain links TRBV25-1 with TRBJ1-1, with a tentative D call TRBD1 (6 bases). Trimming removed 2 bases at V and 1 base at J, with 17 bases between. This CDR3 has 17 residues. The germline V gene has CDR1 MGHDK and CDR2 SYGVNS.

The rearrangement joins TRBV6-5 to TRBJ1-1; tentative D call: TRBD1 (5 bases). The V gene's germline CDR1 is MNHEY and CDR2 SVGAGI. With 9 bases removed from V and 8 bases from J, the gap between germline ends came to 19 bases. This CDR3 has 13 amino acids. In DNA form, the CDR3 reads TGTGCCAGTCCCCTATGGGATGGGGGGGAAGCTTTCTTT. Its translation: CASPLWDGGEAFF.

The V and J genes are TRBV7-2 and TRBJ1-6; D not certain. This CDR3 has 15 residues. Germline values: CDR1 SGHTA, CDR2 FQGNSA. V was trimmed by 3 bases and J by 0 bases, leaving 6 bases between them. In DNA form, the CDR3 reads TGTGCCAGCAGCTTCCTTAGCTCCTATAATTCACCCCTCCACTTT. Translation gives CASSFLSSYNSPLHF.

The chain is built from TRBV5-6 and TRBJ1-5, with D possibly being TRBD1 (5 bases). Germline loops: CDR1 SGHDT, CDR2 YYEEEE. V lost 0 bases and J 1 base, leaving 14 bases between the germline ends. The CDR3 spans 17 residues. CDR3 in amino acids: CASSLGQGRRSNQPQHF. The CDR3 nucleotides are TGTGCCAGCAGCTTGGGGCAGGGAAGACGGAGCAATCAGCCCCAGCATTTT. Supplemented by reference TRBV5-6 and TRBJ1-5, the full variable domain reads DAGVTQSPTHLIKTRGQQVTLRCSPKSGHDTVSWYQQALGQGPQFIFQYYEEEERQRGNFPDRFSGHQFPNYSSELNVNALLLGDSALYLCASSLGQGRRSNQPQHFGDGTRLSIL.

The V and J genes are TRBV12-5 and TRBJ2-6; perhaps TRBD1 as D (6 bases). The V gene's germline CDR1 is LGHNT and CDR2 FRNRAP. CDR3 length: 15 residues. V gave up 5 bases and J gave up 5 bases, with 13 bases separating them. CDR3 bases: TGTGCTAGTGGTCCTGGGACAAGCCGGGCCAACGTCCTGACTTTC. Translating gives CASGPGTSRANVLTF.

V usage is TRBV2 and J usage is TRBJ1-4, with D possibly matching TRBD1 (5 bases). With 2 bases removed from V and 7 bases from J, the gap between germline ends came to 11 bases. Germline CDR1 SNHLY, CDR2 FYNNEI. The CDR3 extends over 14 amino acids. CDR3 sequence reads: CASSEQGRVEKLFF. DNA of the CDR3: TGTGCCAGCAGTGAACAGGGAAGGGTTGAAAAACTGTTTTTT.

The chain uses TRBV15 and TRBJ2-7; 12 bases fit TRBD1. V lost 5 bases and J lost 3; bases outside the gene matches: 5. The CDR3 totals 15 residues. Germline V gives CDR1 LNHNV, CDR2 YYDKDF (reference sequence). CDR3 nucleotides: TGTGCCACCAGCCCGGGGACAGGGGGCCTCTACGAGCAGTACTTC. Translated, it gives CATSPGTGGLYEQYF. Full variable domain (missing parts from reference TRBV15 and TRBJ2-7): DAMVIQNPRYQVTQFGKPVTLSCSQTLNHNVMYWYQQKSSQAPKLLFHYYDKDFNNEADTPDNFQSRRPNTSFCFLDIRSPGLGDTAMYLCATSPGTGGLYEQYFGPGTRLTVT.

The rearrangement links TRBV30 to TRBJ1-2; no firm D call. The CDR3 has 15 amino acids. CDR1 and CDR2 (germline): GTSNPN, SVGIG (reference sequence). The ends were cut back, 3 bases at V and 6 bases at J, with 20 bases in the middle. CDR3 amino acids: CAWRGEGYGTNGYTF. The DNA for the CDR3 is TGTGCCTGGAGGGGTGAGGGTTACGGTACGAATGGCTACACCTTC.

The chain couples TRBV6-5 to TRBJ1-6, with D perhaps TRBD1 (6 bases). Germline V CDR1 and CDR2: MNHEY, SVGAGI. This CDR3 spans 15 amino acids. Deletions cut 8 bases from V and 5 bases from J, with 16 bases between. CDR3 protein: CASEAPGTNNSPLHF. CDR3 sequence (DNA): TGTGCCAGCGAGGCCCCCGGGACAAATAATTCACCCCTCCACTTT.

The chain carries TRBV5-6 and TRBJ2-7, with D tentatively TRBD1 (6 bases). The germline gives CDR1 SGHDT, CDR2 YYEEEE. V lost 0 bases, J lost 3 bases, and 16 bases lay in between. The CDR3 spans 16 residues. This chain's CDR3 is CASSLGSTGIVYEQYF. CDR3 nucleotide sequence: TGTGCCAGCAGCTTGGGTTCAACAGGGATCGTCTACGAGCAGTACTTC.

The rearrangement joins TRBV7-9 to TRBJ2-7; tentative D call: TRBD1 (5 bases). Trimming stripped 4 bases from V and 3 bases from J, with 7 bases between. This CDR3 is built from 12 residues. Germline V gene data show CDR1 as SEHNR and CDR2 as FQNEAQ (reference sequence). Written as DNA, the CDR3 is TGTGCCAGCAGCTCCAGGGACTACGAGCAGTACTTC. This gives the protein CASSSRDYEQYF. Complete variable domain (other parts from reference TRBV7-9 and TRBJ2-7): DTGVSQNPRHKITKRGQNVTFRCDPISEHNRLYWYRQTLGQGPEFLTYFQNEAQLEKSRLLSDRFSAERPKGSFSTLEIQRTEQGDSAMYLCASSSRDYEQYFGPGTRLTVT.